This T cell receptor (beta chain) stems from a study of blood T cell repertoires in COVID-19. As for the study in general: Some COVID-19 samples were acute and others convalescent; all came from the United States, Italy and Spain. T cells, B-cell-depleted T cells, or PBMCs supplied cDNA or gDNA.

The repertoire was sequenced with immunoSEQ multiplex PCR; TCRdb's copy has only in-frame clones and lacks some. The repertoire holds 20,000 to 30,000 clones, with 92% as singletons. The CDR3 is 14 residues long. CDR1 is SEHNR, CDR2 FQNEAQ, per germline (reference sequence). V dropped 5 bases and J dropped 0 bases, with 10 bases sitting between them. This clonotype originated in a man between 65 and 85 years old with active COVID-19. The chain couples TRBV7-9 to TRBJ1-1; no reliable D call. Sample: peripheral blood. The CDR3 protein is CASSPPRLNTEAFF. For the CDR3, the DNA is TGTGCCAGCAGCCCCCCGCGCTTGAACACTGAAGCTTTCTTT.